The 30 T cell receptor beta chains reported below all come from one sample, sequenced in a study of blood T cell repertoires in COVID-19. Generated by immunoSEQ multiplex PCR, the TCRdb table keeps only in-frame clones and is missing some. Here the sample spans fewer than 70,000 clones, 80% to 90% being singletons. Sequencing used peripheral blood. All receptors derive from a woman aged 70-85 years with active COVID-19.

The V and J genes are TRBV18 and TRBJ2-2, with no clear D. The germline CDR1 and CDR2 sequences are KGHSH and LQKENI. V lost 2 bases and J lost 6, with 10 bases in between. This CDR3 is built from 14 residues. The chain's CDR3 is CASSPTREAGELFF. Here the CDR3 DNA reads TGTGCCAGCTCACCAACCCGTGAGGCCGGGGAGCTGTTTTTT.

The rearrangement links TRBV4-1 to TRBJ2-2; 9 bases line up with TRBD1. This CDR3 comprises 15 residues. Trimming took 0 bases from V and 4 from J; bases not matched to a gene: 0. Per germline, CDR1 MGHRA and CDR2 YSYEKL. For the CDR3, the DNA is TGCGCCAGCAGCCAAGAACAGGGGGCCACCGGGGAGCTGTTTTTT. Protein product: CASSQEQGATGELFF.

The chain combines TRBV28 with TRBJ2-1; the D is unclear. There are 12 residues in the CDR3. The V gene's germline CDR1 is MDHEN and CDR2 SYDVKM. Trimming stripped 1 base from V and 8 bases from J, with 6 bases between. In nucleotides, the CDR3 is TGTGCCAGCAGTTTATCCAGGTATGAGCAGTTCTTC. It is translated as CASSLSRYEQFF.

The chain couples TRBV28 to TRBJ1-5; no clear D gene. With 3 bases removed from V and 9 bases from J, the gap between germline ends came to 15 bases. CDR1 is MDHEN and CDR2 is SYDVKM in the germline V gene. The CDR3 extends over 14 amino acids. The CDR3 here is CASSLRLLRRPQHF. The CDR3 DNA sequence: TGTGCCAGCAGTTTGAGATTGTTACGGAGGCCCCAGCATTTT.

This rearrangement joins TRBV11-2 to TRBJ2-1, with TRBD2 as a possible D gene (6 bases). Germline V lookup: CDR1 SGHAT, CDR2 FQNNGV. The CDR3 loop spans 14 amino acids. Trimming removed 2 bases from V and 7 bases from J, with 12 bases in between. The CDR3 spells CASSLTGVSNEQFF. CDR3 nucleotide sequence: TGTGCCAGCAGCTTAACGGGAGTAAGTAATGAGCAGTTCTTC. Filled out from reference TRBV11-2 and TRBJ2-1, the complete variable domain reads EAGVAQSPRYKIIEKRQSVAFWCNPISGHATLYWYQQILGQGPKLLIQFQNNGVVDDSQLPKDRFSAERLKGVDSTLKIQPAKLEDSAVYLCASSLTGVSNEQFFGPGTRLTVL.

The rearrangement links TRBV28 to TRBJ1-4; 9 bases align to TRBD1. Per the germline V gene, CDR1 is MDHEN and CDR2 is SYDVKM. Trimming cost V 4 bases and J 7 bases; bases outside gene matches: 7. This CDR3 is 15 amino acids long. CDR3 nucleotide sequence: TGTGCCAGCAGTTCACTCGGACAGGGGCGTGAAAAACTGTTTTTT. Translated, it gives CASSSLGQGREKLFF.

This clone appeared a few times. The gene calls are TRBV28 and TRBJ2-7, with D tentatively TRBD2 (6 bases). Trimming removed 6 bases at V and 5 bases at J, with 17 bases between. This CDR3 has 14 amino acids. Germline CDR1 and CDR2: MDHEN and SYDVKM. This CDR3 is CASSPPSAIDEQYF. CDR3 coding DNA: TGTGCCAGCAGCCCGCCTAGCGCGATAGACGAGCAGTACTTC. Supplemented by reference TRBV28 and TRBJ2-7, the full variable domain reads DVKVTQSSRYLVKRTGEKVFLECVQDMDHENMFWYRQDPGLGLRLIYFSYDVKMKEKGDIPEGYSVSREKKERFSLILESASTNQTSMYLCASSPPSAIDEQYFGPGTRLTVT.

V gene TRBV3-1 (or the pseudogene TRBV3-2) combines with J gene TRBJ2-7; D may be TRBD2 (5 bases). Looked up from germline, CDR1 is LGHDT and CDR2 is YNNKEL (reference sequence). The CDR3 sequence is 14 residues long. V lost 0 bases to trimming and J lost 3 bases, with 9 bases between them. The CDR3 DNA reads TGTGCCAGCAGCCAAGAATACGGAGGCTACGAGCAGTACTTC. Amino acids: CASSQEYGGYEQYF.

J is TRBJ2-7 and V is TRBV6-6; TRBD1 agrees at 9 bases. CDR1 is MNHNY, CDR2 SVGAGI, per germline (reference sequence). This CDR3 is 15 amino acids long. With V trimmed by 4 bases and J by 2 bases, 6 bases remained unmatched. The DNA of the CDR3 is TGTGCCAGCAGTTGGGGACAGGGTGGGACCTACGAGCAGTACTTC. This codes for CASSWGQGGTYEQYF.

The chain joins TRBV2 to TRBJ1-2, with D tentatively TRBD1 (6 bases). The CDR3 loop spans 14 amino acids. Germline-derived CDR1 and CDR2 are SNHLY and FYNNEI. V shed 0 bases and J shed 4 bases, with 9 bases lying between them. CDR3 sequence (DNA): TGTGCCAGCAGTGAAGCTGGGACAACCTATGGCTACACCTTC. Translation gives CASSEAGTTYGYTF.

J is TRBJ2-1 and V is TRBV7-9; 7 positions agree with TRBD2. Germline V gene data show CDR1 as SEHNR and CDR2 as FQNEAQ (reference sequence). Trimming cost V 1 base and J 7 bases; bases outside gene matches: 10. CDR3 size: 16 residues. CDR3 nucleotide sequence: TGTGCCAGCAGCTTAGTTGGCAGGGAGGGCGGGAATGAGCAGTTCTTC. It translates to CASSLVGREGGNEQFF.

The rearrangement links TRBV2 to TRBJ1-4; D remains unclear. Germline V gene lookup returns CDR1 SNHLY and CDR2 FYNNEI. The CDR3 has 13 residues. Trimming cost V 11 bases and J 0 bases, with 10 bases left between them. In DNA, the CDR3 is TGTGCCGCCACCCGCGCAACTAATGAAAAACTGTTTTTT. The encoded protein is CAATRATNEKLFF.

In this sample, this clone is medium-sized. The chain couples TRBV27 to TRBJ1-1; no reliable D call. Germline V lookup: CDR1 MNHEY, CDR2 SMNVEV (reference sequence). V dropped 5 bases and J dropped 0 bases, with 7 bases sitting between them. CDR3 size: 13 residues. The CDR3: CASSQLLNTEAFF. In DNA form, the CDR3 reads TGTGCCAGCAGTCAACTATTGAACACTGAAGCTTTCTTT.

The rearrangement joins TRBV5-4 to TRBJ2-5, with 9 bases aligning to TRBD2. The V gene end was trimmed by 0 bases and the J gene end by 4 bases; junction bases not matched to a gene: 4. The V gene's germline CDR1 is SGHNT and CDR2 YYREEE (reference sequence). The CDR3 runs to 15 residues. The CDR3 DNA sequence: TGTGCCAGCAGCTTGGGTGCGGGAGGGCCAGAGACCCAGTACTTC. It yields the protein CASSLGAGGPETQYF.

CDR3 protein: CASSPHRAENTEAFF. The DNA of the CDR3 is TGTGCCAGCAGTCCGCACAGGGCCGAGAACACTGAAGCTTTCTTT. The rearrangement joins TRBV28 to TRBJ1-1, with D perhaps TRBD1 (6 bases). Trimming removed 5 bases at V and 1 base at J, with 14 bases between. Germline V gene lookup returns CDR1 MDHEN and CDR2 SYDVKM. The CDR3 is 15 residues long.

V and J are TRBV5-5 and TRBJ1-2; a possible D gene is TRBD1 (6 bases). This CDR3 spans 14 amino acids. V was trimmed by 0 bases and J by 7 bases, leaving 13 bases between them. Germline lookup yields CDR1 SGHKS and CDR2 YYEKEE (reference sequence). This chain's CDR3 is CASSLVAGASGYTF. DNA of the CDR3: TGTGCCAGCAGCTTGGTAGCGGGGGCGAGTGGCTACACCTTC.

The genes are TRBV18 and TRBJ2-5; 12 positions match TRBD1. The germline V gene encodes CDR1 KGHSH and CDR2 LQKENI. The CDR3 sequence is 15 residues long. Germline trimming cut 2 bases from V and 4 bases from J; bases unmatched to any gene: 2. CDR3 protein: CASSPGTGGGETQYF. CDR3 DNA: TGTGCCAGCTCACCAGGGACAGGGGGCGGAGAGACCCAGTACTTC.

In DNA, the CDR3 is TGTGCCAGCAGTAGAGACAGGGGCAGCACAGATACGCAGTATTTT. This gives the protein CASSRDRGSTDTQYF. This sequence joins TRBV6-4 and TRBJ2-3; 8 bases are shared with TRBD1. J gave up 0 bases and V 5 bases, and 4 bases lay outside the gene matches. The CDR3 consists of 15 residues. Germline V gives CDR1 MRHNA, CDR2 SNTAGT.

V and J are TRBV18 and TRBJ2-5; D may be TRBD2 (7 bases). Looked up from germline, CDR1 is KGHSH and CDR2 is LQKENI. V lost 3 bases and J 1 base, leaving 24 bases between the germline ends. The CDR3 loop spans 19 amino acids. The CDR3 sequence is CASSPSRGAQLASQETQYF. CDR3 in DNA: TGTGCCAGCTCACCGTCTCGGGGGGCGCAGCTAGCGAGCCAAGAGACCCAGTACTTC.

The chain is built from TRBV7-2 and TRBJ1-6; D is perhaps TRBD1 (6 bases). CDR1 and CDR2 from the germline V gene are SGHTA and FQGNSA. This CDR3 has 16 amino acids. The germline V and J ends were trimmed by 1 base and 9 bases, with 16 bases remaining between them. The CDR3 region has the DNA TGTGCCAGCAGCTTAGTTGGGCGGGGGGGCGGTTCACCCCTCCACTTT. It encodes CASSLVGRGGGSPLHF.

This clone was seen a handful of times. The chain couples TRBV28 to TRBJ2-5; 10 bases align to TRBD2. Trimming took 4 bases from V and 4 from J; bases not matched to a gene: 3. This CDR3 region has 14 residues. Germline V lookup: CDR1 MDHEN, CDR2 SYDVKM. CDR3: CASSWSSGGETQYF. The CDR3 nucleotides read TGTGCCAGCAGTTGGTCTAGCGGGGGAGAGACCCAGTACTTC. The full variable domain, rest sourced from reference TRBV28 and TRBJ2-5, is DVKVTQSSRYLVKRTGEKVFLECVQDMDHENMFWYRQDPGLGLRLIYFSYDVKMKEKGDIPEGYSVSREKKERFSLILESASTNQTSMYLCASSWSSGGETQYFGPGTRLLVL.

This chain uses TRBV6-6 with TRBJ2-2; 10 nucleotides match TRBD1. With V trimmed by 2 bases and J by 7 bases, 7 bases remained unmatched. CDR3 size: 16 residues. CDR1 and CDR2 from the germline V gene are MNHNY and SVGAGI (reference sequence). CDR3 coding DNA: TGTGCCAGCAGTTACCTGAGACAGGGGGCGGGCGGGGAGCTGTTTTTT. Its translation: CASSYLRQGAGGELFF.

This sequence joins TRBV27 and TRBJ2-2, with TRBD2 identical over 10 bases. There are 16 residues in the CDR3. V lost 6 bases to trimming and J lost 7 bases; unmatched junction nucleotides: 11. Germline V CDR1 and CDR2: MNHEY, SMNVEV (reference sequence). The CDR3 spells CASRPGTSGTIGELFF. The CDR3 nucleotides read TGTGCCAGCAGGCCGGGAACTAGCGGGACGATCGGGGAGCTGTTTTTT.

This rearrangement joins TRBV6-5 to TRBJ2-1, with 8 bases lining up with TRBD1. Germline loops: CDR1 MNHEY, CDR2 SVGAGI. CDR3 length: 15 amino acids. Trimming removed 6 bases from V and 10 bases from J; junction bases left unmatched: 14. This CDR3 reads CASSFNRGWAYEQFF. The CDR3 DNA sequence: TGTGCCAGCAGCTTTAACAGGGGGTGGGCCTACGAGCAGTTCTTC.

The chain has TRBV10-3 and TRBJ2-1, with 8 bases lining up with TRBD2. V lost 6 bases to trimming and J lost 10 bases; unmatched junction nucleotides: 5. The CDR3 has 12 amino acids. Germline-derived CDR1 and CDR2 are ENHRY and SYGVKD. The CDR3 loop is CAIRSGLAEQFF. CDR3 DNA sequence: TGTGCCATCAGAAGCGGACTAGCAGAGCAGTTCTTC.

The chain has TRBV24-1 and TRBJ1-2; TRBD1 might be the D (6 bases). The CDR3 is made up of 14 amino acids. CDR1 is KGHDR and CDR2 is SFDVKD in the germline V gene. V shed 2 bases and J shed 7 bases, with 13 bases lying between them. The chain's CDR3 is CATSDSRAGVGYTF. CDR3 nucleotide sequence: TGTGCCACCAGTGATTCCCGGGCAGGGGTTGGCTACACCTTC.

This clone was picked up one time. In nucleotides, the CDR3 is TGTGCCAGCAGCACTAGTCCAACTGGCGGGGAGCTGTTTTTT. Amino acids: CASSTSPTGGELFF. The gene calls are TRBV9 and TRBJ2-2; D may be TRBD2 (5 bases). V lost 4 bases to trimming and J lost 7 bases, with 14 bases between them. The germline gives CDR1 SGDLS, CDR2 YYNGEE. The CDR3 totals 14 residues.

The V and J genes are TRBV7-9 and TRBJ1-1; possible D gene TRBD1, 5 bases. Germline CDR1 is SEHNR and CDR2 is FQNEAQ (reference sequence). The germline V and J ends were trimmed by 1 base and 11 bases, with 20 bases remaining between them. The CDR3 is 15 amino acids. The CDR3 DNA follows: TGTGCCAGCAGCTTAGGGACATTACCACCTGATCGGGCTTTCTTT. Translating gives CASSLGTLPPDRAFF.

The CDR3 spells CASRQGQNTIYF. Here the CDR3 DNA reads TGTGCCAGCAGGCAGGGCCAAAACACCATATATTTT. The chain employs TRBV28 and TRBJ1-3, with D possibly TRBD1 on 5 matching bases. V lost 6 bases and J lost 6, with 9 bases in between. Per the germline V gene, CDR1 is MDHEN and CDR2 is SYDVKM. This CDR3 comprises 12 residues.

The CDR3 nucleotides are TGTGCCAGCAGATCCGGGGGACAGGGGAAAGAGACCCAGTACTTC. Translation gives CASRSGGQGKETQYF. The J gene is TRBJ2-5, the V gene TRBV27, with 10 bases identical to TRBD1. Germline V gene lookup returns CDR1 MNHEY and CDR2 SMNVEV (reference sequence). V lost 6 bases to trimming and J lost 3 bases; unmatched junction nucleotides: 7. The CDR3 sequence is 15 residues long.